This TCR beta chain comes out of a study of cytomegalovirus exposure and HLA in healthy donors. Regarding the study as a whole: The study designated 150 or so TCR beta chains cytomegalovirus-associated.

This CDR3 has 15 amino acids. The V gene's germline CDR1 is SGHVS and CDR2 FQNEAQ. Sequenced by immunoSEQ multiplex PCR; TCRdb stores in-frame clones only, minus some. Of tens of thousands of clones in the sample, around 90% are singletons; the top ten hold approximately 4.2%. As to this clone: Its antigen is unidentified. Sequence at one end of the junction differs from germline and may be a read error.

Sequences were obtained from PBMCs. This clonotype was obtained from a young woman in good health and CMV-seropositive. The rearrangement links TRBV7-8 to TRBJ2-3, with D possibly matching TRBD1 (5 bases). CDR3 sequence reads: CTSSLGVGYSDTQYF. CDR3 nucleotides: TGTACCAGCAGCTTAGGGGTGGGCTATTCAGATACGCAGTATTTT.